This TCR beta chain was obtained from a study of response to subunit inactivated influenza vaccine. From germline, CDR1 is MNHEY and CDR2 SVGAGI. V lost 0 bases, J lost 0 bases, and 10 bases lay in between. The length of the CDR3 is 16 residues. MiXCR, applied by TCRdb to the RT-PCR reads, yields one record per CDR3 protein. Altogether 500,000 to 600,000 distinct CDR3 sequences are present, about 10% being singletons, with the ten largest covering roughly 9.6%. The sample was also reused in another study, on T cells expressing NK-cell markers. Turning to that study: A 5'RACE template switching approach incorporating UMIs was used to make TCR beta cDNA. In a handful of donors, dominant NKG2C+ clonotypes were about 1.0-7.0% of CD8+ T cells.

The V call is TRBV6-5, the J call TRBJ2-3; D is possibly TRBD1 or TRBD2 (5 bases each). This clonotype was sampled from a man aged 50 to 60 who received an inactivated influenza vaccine. The starting material was PBMCs from blood, obtained on the day of vaccination. CDR3 nucleotide sequence: TGTGCCAGCAGTTACTCGCAGGGACCGAGCACAGATACGCAGTATTTT. Its translation: CASSYSQGPSTDTQYF.